Listed below are T cell receptor beta chains from one sample, sequenced in a study of T cell responses to AZD1222 COVID-19 vaccine. Some clones are missing from TCRdb's copy, which holds only in-frame ones; the method was immunoSEQ multiplex PCR. The sample carries roughly 110,000 clones, around 88% recorded once. The sequencing used peripheral blood, collected 28 days after the second AZD1222 dose. The receptors here all came from an adult who received the AZD1222 COVID-19 vaccine. CDR3s include the opening cysteine and the closing phenylalanine or tryptophan. A D gene is named only where the DNA matches it firmly. For some rows the clone size is stated as once, few or many, or as a class when expanded; others skip it.

>TRBD2|.|TRBV25-1|TRBJ2-5
CASSDAQRGFQETQYF
TGTGCCAGCAGTGATGCTCAGCGGGGTTTCCAAGAGACCCAGTACTTC
>.|.|TRBV4-1|TRBJ2-2
CASSQDLNRPTNTGELFF
TGCGCCAGCAGCCAAGATTTAAACAGGCCCACGAACACCGGGGAGCTGTTTTTT
>.|.|TRBV7-2|TRBJ1-4
CASSLGQNEKLFF
TGTGCCAGCAGCTTAGGGCAGAATGAAAAACTGTTTTTT
>.|.|TRBV27|TRBJ1-4
CASSLYPEGANLEKLFF
TGTGCCAGCAGTCTATACCCGGAAGGAGCTAATTTGGAAAAACTGTTTTTT
>.|.|TRBV25-1|TRBJ1-1
CASSDGGTQNTEAFF
TGTGCCAGCAGTGATGGGGGGACACAGAACACTGAAGCTTTCTTT
>.|.|TRBV6-2/TRBV6-3|TRBJ2-2
CASNPDSYTGELFF
TGTGCCAGCAACCCAGACAGTTACACCGGGGAGCTGTTTTTT
>TRBD2|.|TRBV4-2|TRBJ2-1
CASSQGGGLYNEQFF
TGTGCCAGCAGCCAAGGCGGGGGGTTGTACAATGAGCAGTTCTTC
>TRBD1|.|TRBV6-6|TRBJ1-6
CASRTGTGNSPLHF
TGTGCCAGCAGAACCGGGACAGGCAATTCACCCCTCCACTTT
>.|.|TRBV28|TRBJ2-4
CASSPTGVGKNIQYF
TGTGCCAGCAGTCCAACCGGGGTGGGCAAAAACATTCAGTACTTC
>.|.|TRBV4-3|TRBJ2-1
CASSQDAGVSEQFF
TGCGCCAGCAGCCAAGATGCCGGGGTTAGTGAGCAGTTCTTC
>.|.|TRBV7-9|TRBJ1-4
CASSPIGWDEKLFF
TGTGCCAGCAGCCCAATCGGGTGGGACGAAAAACTGTTTTTT
>TRBD1|.|TRBV6-4|TRBJ1-6
CAIRAGTGGMSSYNSPLHF
TGTGCCATCCGCGCCGGGACAGGGGGGATGAGCTCCTATAATTCACCCCTCCACTTT
>.|.|TRBV5-6|TRBJ1-2
CASSLKGYGYTF
TGTGCCAGCAGCTTGAAGGGCTATGGCTACACCTTC
>TRBD1|.|TRBV6-5|TRBJ1-6
CASRPTGEGSPLHF
TGTGCCAGCAGGCCTACAGGGGAAGGATCACCCCTCCACTTT
>TRBD1|.|TRBV16|TRBJ1-1
CASSQSMTGTEAFF
TGTGCCAGCAGCCAATCCATGACAGGGACTGAAGCTTTCTTT
>TRBD1|once|TRBV29-1|TRBJ2-3
CSADTGGRSGDTQYF
TGCAGCGCAGATACAGGGGGCCGGTCCGGAGATACGCAGTATTTT
>.|.|TRBV21-1|TRBJ2-7
CASSSPVTWPSYEQYF
TGTGCCAGCAGCAGCCCTGTGACGTGGCCGTCCTACGAGCAGTACTTC
>.|.|TRBV3-1/TRBV3-2|TRBJ1-2
CASSSRRGYGYTF
TGTGCCAGCAGCTCCCGCAGGGGTTATGGCTACACCTTC
>.|.|TRBV7-2|TRBJ2-1
CASTPGASGEQFF
TGTGCCAGCACCCCCGGCGCCTCAGGGGAGCAGTTCTTC
>.|.|TRBV20-1|TRBJ1-2
CSASDNGYTF
TGCAGTGCTTCTGACAATGGCTACACCTTC
>.|.|TRBV7-9|TRBJ1-2
CASTPFMGDNYGYTF
TGTGCCAGCACCCCGTTTATGGGTGATAACTATGGCTACACCTTC
>TRBD2|once|TRBV5-1|TRBJ2-3
CASSFQGVPTSGHTDTQYF
TGCGCCAGCAGCTTTCAGGGGGTCCCGACTAGCGGGCACACAGATACGCAGTATTTT
>.|.|TRBV6-4|TRBJ2-3
CASSDSIAPTDTQYF
TGTGCCAGCAGTGACTCGATAGCCCCCACAGATACGCAGTATTTT
>TRBD1|.|TRBV6-5|TRBJ1-1
CASSYTGGTEAFF
TGTGCCAGCAGCTACACAGGGGGCACTGAAGCTTTCTTT
>TRBD2|.|TRBV10-2|TRBJ2-7
CASRDLLAAHSYEQYF
TGCGCCAGCAGAGACCTTCTAGCGGCCCACTCCTACGAGCAGTACTTC
>TRBD1|.|TRBV18|TRBJ1-1
CASSPPTGEAFF
TGTGCCAGCTCACCACCGACAGGGGAAGCTTTCTTT
>.|.|TRBV7-2|TRBJ1-5
CASSAGNQPQHF
TGTGCCAGCAGCGCAGGGAATCAGCCCCAGCATTTT
>.|.|TRBV7-2|TRBJ1-5
CASSLGQWGNQPQHF
TGTGCCAGCAGCTTGGGTCAGTGGGGAAATCAGCCCCAGCATTTT
>TRBD2|once|TRBV4-3|TRBJ2-1
CASSQEGTSGVQAEQFF
TGCGCCAGCAGCCAAGAGGGCACTAGCGGGGTCCAGGCTGAGCAGTTCTTC
>TRBD1|.|TRBV19|TRBJ1-3
CASINRGHTGNTIYF
TGTGCCAGTATAAACAGGGGGCATACTGGAAACACCATATATTTT
>TRBD1|.|TRBV5-1|TRBJ1-2
CASSRAGQPLYGYTF
TGCGCCAGCAGCCGCGCGGGACAGCCCCTCTATGGCTACACCTTC
>TRBD1|.|TRBV6-2/TRBV6-3|TRBJ1-2
CASIPAGTGAIYGYTF
TGTGCCAGCATCCCGGCCGGGACAGGGGCAATCTATGGCTACACCTTC
>TRBD2|.|TRBV3-1/TRBV3-2|TRBJ2-5
CASSQGSGGAQETQYF
TGTGCCAGCAGCCAAGGAAGCGGGGGGGCCCAAGAGACCCAGTACTTC
>.|.|TRBV6-5|TRBJ2-1
CASSYRPARAHNEQFF
TGTGCCAGCAGTTACCGGCCTGCTAGGGCCCATAATGAGCAGTTCTTC
>TRBD1|.|TRBV2|TRBJ1-5
CASSGQGASNQPQHF
TGTGCCAGCAGTGGACAGGGGGCCAGCAATCAGCCCCAGCATTTT
>.|.|TRBV7-3|TRBJ2-2
CASSFVNTGELFF
TGTGCCAGCAGCTTTGTGAACACCGGGGAGCTGTTTTTT
>TRBD1|.|TRBV10-3|TRBJ1-2
CAISPGQGVVYGYTF
TGTGCCATCAGTCCAGGACAGGGGGTTGTCTATGGCTACACCTTC
>TRBD1|.|TRBV19|TRBJ2-7
CASSIRTGDEQYF
TGTGCCAGTAGTATACGGACAGGGGACGAGCAGTACTTC
>.|.|TRBV7-2|TRBJ1-5
CASSANRFGQPQHF
TGTGCCAGCAGCGCTAACAGGTTTGGTCAGCCCCAGCATTTT
>TRBD2|few|TRBV7-8|TRBJ2-3
CASSGRGAGEGTDTQYF
TGTGCCAGCAGCGGAAGGGGAGCGGGGGAAGGCACAGATACGCAGTATTTT
>.|.|TRBV18|TRBJ2-7
CASSPGVQGSHEQYF
TGTGCCAGCTCCCCGGGTGTGCAGGGCTCCCACGAGCAGTACTTC
>.|.|TRBV18|TRBJ2-2
CASSPEMWQGEAGELFF
TGTGCCAGCTCACCAGAGATGTGGCAGGGAGAAGCCGGGGAGCTGTTTTTT
>.|.|TRBV5-1|TRBJ1-1
CASSPRGNTEAFF
TGCGCCAGCAGCCCCAGGGGGAACACTGAAGCTTTCTTT
>.|.|TRBV7-9|TRBJ1-4
CASSFQATNEKLFF
TGTGCCAGCAGCTTTCAGGCAACTAATGAAAAACTGTTTTTT
>TRBD1|.|TRBV5-1|TRBJ1-2
CASSEGAGYGYTF
TGCGCCAGCAGCGAGGGGGCAGGCTATGGCTACACCTTC
>.|.|TRBV19|TRBJ1-5
CASSEDRGNQPQHF
TGTGCCAGTAGTGAAGACAGAGGCAATCAGCCCCAGCATTTT
>.|.|TRBV7-2|TRBJ2-7
CASSLISAAGGEQYF
TGTGCCAGCAGCTTAATCAGCGCAGCAGGTGGCGAGCAGTACTTC
>TRBD2|.|TRBV4-1|TRBJ2-1
CASSQAQTQTSGQSSYNEQFF
TGCGCCAGCAGCCAAGCGCAAACTCAAACTAGCGGCCAGAGCTCCTACAATGAGCAGTTCTTC
>TRBD1|.|TRBV10-3|TRBJ2-3
CAISDLGTGGADTQYF
TGTGCCATCAGTGACCTAGGGACAGGGGGCGCAGATACGCAGTATTTT
>.|.|TRBV20-1|TRBJ2-7
CSASGYEQYF
TGCAGTGCTAGCGGTTACGAGCAGTACTTC
>.|once|TRBV19|TRBJ1-5
CASSTPDWNVAQPQHF
TGTGCCAGTAGTACCCCGGACTGGAATGTAGCTCAGCCCCAGCATTTT
>.|.|TRBV27|TRBJ2-7
CASSSQGWAYEQYF
TGTGCCAGCAGTTCTCAGGGGTGGGCCTACGAGCAGTACTTC
>.|.|TRBV2|TRBJ2-3
CASSVLDTQYF
TGTGCCAGCAGTGTTTTAGATACGCAGTATTTT
>.|.|TRBV27|TRBJ2-2
CASSFNPGQPSNTGELFF
TGTGCCAGCAGTTTCAACCCGGGACAACCTTCGAACACCGGGGAGCTGTTTTTT